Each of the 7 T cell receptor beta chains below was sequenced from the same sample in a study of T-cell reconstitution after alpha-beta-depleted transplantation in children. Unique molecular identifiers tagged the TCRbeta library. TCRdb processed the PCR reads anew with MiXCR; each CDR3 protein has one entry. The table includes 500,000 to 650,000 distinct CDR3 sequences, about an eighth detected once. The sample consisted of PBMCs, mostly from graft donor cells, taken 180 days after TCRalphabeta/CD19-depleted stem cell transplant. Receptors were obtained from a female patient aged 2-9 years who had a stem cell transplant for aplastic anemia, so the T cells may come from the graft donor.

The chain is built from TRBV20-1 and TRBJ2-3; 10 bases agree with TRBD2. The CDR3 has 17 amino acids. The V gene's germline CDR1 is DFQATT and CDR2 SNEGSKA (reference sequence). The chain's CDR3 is CCARDIGLAEGPVTQYF. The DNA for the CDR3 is TGCTGCGCTAGAGATATCGGACTAGCGGAGGGGCCTGTAACGCAGTATTTT.

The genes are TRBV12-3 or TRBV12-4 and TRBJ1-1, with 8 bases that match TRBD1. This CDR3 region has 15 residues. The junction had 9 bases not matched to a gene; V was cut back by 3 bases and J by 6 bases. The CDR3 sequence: CASSFRTGNPPEAFF. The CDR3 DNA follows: TGTGCCAGCAGTTTCAGGACAGGGAACCCCCCTGAAGCTTTCTTT.

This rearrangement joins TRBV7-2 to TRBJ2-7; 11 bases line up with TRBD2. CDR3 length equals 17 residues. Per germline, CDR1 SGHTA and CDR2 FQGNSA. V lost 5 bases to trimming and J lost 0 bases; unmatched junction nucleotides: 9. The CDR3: CASSRTGLADSSYEQYF. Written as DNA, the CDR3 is TGTGCCAGCAGCCGTACGGGACTAGCGGATAGCTCCTACGAGCAGTACTTC.

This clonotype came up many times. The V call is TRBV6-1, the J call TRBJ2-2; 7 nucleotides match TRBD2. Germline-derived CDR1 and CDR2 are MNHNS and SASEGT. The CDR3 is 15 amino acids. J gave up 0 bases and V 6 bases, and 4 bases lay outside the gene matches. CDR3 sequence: CASSAAGANTGELFF. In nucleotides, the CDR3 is TGTGCCAGCAGCGCCGCGGGGGCGAACACCGGGGAGCTGTTTTTT.

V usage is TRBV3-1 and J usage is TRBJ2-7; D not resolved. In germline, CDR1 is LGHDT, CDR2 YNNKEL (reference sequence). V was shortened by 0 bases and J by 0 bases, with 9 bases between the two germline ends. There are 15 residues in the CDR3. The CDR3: CASSQDSISSYEQYF. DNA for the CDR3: TGTGCCAGCAGCCAAGACAGCATTAGCTCCTACGAGCAGTACTTC.

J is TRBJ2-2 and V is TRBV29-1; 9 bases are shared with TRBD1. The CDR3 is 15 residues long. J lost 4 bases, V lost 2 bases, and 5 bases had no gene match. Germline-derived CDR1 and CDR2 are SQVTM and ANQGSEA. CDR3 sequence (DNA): TGCAGCGTTGAACCTGGGACAGGGAGCACCGGGGAGCTGTTTTTT. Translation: CSVEPGTGSTGELFF.

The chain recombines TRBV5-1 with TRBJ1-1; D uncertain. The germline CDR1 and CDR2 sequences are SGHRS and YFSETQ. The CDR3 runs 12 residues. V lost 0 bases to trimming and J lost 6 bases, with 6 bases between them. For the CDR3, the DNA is TGCGCCAGCAGCTTGGGGTGGTCTGAAGCTTTCTTT. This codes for CASSLGWSEAFF. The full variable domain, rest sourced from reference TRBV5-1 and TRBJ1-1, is KAGVTQTPRYLIKTRGQQVTLSCSPISGHRSVSWYQQTPGQGLQFLFEYFSETQRNKGNFPGRFSGRQFSNSRSEMNVSTLELGDSALYLCASSLGWSEAFFGQGTRLTVV.